These 7 T cell receptor beta chains came from one sample sequenced in a study of T-cell reconstitution after alpha-beta-depleted transplantation in children. Unique molecular identifiers were incorporated during preparation of the TCRbeta library. TCRdb fed the PCR reads into MiXCR, producing one record per CDR3 protein. Altogether 440,000 or so distinct CDR3 sequences are present, around 46% being singletons, with the ten largest covering 27%. The input for sequencing was PBMCs, taken before TCRalphabeta/CD19-depleted stem cell transplant. These receptors were obtained from a girl aged 2 to 10 with aplastic anemia, due to receive a stem cell transplant.

J is TRBJ2-3 and V is TRBV28; D gene unclear. The CDR3 contains 14 residues. V lost 3 bases and J lost 5, with 12 bases in between. Germline CDR1 and CDR2: MDHEN and SYDVKM. The CDR3 reads CASSLSGIRDTQYF. The CDR3 region has the DNA TGTGCCAGCAGTTTGTCTGGCATCCGAGATACGCAGTATTTT.

The rearrangement links TRBV4-2 to TRBJ2-5; 7 bases match TRBD1. CDR3 length: 17 amino acids. CDR1 is LGHNA and CDR2 is YNFKEQ in the germline V gene. V lost 0 bases to trimming and J lost 5 bases; unmatched junction nucleotides: 12. The DNA for the CDR3 is TGTGCCAGCAGCCAAGAATATGAGGGGGCCGTAGGTGAGACCCAGTACTTC. It translates to CASSQEYEGAVGETQYF.

The chain recombines TRBV20-1 with TRBJ1-1, with 9 bases fitting TRBD1. This CDR3 is built from 17 residues. The trim removed 6 bases at V and 1 base at J, leaving 15 bases unmatched. Germline V gives CDR1 DFQATT, CDR2 SNEGSKA (reference sequence). The CDR3 sequence: CSAKGTGTAWANTEAFF. The CDR3 nucleotides read TGCAGTGCCAAGGGGACAGGGACCGCGTGGGCGAACACTGAAGCTTTCTTT.

The chain joins TRBV20-1 to TRBJ2-1; 7 bases align to TRBD1. This CDR3 spans 14 amino acids. Unmatched junction bases numbered 3, after V lost 0 bases and J lost 4 bases. Looked up from germline, CDR1 is DFQATT and CDR2 is SNEGSKA (reference sequence). CDR3 loop: CSARELQGYNEQFF. The CDR3 region has the DNA TGCAGTGCTAGAGAATTACAGGGGTACAATGAGCAGTTCTTC.

This clonotype has more than one count but fewer than ten. The V gene is TRBV10-3, the J gene TRBJ2-7; 11 bases fit TRBD2. Germline V CDR1 and CDR2: ENHRY, SYGVKD. The CDR3 runs to 17 residues. Trimming removed 7 bases from V and 6 bases from J; junction bases left unmatched: 17. This CDR3 reads CAITTNPGLAAVSEQYF. CDR3 in DNA: TGTGCCATCACCACGAACCCGGGACTAGCGGCCGTCTCCGAGCAGTACTTC.

This sequence joins TRBV10-3 and TRBJ2-5, with D possibly TRBD2 on 5 matching bases. The CDR3 is 14 amino acids. Germline CDR1 and CDR2: ENHRY and SYGVKD. The ends were cut back, 6 bases at V and 2 bases at J, with 13 bases in the middle. The CDR3 nucleotides are TGTGCCATCAGCTGGGGAACTAGTCAAGAGACCCAGTACTTC. Residues: CAISWGTSQETQYF.

This chain uses TRBV7-2 with TRBJ2-1, with a weak D call TRBD2 (5 bases). Trimming removed 5 bases from V and 3 bases from J, with 11 bases in between. This CDR3 has 14 residues. CDR1 is SGHTA, CDR2 FQGNSA, per germline. The CDR3 sequence: CASSQRTLYNEQFF. The CDR3 region has the DNA TGTGCCAGCAGCCAGCGGACCCTCTACAATGAGCAGTTCTTC.